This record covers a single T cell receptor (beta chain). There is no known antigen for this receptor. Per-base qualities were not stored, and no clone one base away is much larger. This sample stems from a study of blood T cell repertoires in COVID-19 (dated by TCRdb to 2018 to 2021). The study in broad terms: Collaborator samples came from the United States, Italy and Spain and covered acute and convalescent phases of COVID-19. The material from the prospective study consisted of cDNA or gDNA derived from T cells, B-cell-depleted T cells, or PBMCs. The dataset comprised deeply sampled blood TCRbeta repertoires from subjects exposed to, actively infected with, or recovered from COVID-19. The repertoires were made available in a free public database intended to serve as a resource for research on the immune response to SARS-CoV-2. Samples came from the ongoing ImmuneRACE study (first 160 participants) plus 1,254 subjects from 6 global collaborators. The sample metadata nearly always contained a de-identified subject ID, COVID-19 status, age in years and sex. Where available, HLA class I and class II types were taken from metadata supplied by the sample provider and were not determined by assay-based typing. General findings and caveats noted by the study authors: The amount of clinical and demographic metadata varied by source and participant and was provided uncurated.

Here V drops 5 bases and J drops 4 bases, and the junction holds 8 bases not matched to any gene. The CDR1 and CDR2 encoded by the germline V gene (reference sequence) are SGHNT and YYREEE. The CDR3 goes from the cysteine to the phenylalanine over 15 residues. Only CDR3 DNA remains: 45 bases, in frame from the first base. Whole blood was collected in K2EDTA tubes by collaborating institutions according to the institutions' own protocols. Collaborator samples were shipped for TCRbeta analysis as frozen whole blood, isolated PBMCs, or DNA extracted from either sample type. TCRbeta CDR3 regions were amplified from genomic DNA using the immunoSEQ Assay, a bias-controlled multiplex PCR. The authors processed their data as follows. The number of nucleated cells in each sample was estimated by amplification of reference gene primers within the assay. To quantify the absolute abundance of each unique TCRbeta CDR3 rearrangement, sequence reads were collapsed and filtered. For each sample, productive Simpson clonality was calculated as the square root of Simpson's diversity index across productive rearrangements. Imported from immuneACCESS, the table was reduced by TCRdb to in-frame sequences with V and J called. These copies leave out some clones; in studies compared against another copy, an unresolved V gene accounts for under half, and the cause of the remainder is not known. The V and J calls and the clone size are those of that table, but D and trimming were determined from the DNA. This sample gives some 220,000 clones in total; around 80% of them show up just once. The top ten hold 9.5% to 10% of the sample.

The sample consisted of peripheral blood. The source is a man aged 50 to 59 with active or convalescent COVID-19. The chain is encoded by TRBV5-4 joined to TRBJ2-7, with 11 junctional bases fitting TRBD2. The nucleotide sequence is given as TGTGCCAGCAGTGTAGCGGGAGGGCCTATATACGAGCAGTACTTC. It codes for CASSVAGGPIYEQYF.